These 20 T cell receptor beta chains share one sample of origin, sequenced in a study of T cell responses to AZD1222 COVID-19 vaccine. Sequencing used immunoSEQ multiplex PCR; TCRdb keeps in-frame clones, though not all of them. The sample consists of about 170,000 clones, around nine tenths of them appearing once. This specimen consisted of peripheral blood, obtained on day 0 of AZD1222 vaccination. The receptors stem from an adult in good health.

The chain is built from TRBV5-1 and TRBJ1-3; a possible D gene is TRBD1 (6 bases). CDR1 and CDR2 from the germline V gene are SGHRS and YFSETQ. Deletions cut 4 bases from V and 8 bases from J, with 13 bases between. The CDR3 contains 13 residues. The CDR3 bases are TGCGCCAGCAGCGTACAGGGTAGGGACACCATATATTTT. Translating it yields CASSVQGRDTIYF.

The chain employs TRBV20-1 and TRBJ2-7; D may be TRBD1 (5 bases). The germline CDR1 and CDR2 sequences are DFQATT and SNEGSKA (reference sequence). V was pared by 5 bases and J by 2 bases, with 7 bases between. The CDR3 totals 11 residues. The CDR3 region is CSAAGTYEQYF. In DNA form, the CDR3 reads TGCAGTGCTGCAGGGACCTACGAGCAGTACTTC.

The chain recombines TRBV29-1 with TRBJ2-1, with 10 positions matching TRBD2. This CDR3 is 14 amino acids long. The germline gives CDR1 SQVTM, CDR2 ANQGSEA. With V trimmed by 6 bases and J by 8 bases, 10 bases remained unmatched. As DNA, the CDR3 is TGCAGCGTGGCCCGGACTAGCGGTTTGGATGAGCAGTTCTTC. It is translated as CSVARTSGLDEQFF.

The CDR3 nucleotides read TGCGCCAGCAGATTACTACAGGGGCACACTGAAGCTTTCTTT. Its protein product is CASRLLQGHTEAFF. The chain is built from TRBV5-1 and TRBJ1-1, with 7 nucleotides matching TRBD1. The CDR3 loop spans 14 amino acids. Germline CDR1 is SGHRS and CDR2 is YFSETQ. Germline trimming cut 5 bases from V and 3 bases from J; bases unmatched to any gene: 7.

The chain couples TRBV7-8 to TRBJ1-1; TRBD1 might be the D (6 bases). The V end lost 3 bases, the J end lost 1 base, and 12 bases lay between the germline ends. Looked up from germline, CDR1 is SGHVS and CDR2 is FQNEAQ. CDR3 length: 15 amino acids. The CDR3 loop reads CASSLPWTANTEAFF. CDR3 in DNA: TGTGCCAGCAGCTTGCCGTGGACAGCGAACACTGAAGCTTTCTTT.

V usage is TRBV5-1 and J usage is TRBJ1-1; no clear D gene. CDR1 is SGHRS and CDR2 is YFSETQ in the germline V gene. This CDR3 spans 15 amino acids. V lost 0 bases to trimming and J lost 1 base, with 10 bases between them. CDR3 amino acids: CASSLGLRANTEAFF. The CDR3 region has the DNA TGCGCCAGCAGCTTGGGGTTACGGGCGAACACTGAAGCTTTCTTT.

Of note for this clone: One end of the junction varies from germline; a read error may be responsible. The rearrangement joins TRBV7-2 to TRBJ1-4; D is perhaps TRBD1 (5 bases). CDR3 size: 13 residues. The germline V gene has CDR1 SGHTA and CDR2 FQGNSA. CDR3 region: CASSLMLGEKLFF. CDR3 coding DNA: TGTGCCAGCAGCTTAATGTTAGGGGAAAAACTATTTTTT.

The chain is built from TRBV5-6 and TRBJ2-7, with unresolved D. V lost 1 base, J lost 2 bases, and 10 bases lay in between. CDR1 SGHDT and CDR2 YYEEEE come from the germline V gene. CDR3 length equals 14 residues. This CDR3 is CASSLWSTTYEQYF. DNA of the CDR3: TGTGCCAGCAGCTTGTGGTCGACAACCTACGAGCAGTACTTC.

The V call is TRBV27, the J call TRBJ1-2; D is uncertain. V dropped 10 bases and J dropped 4 bases, with 19 bases sitting between them. The length of the CDR3 is 14 residues. Germline loops: CDR1 MNHEY, CDR2 SMNVEV (reference sequence). The CDR3 is CATARSSASYGYTF. DNA for the CDR3: TGTGCCACCGCCCGGTCCTCGGCTAGCTATGGCTACACCTTC.

The chain recombines TRBV11-2 with TRBJ2-7, with unresolved D. Germline-derived CDR1 and CDR2 are SGHAT and FQNNGV. The CDR3 consists of 13 residues. V gave up 3 bases and J gave up 0 bases, with 6 bases separating them. The DNA for the CDR3 is TGTGCCAGCAGCTTCCACGACTCCTACGAGCAGTACTTC. It is translated as CASSFHDSYEQYF.

The rearrangement uses TRBV18 and TRBJ2-3, with 7 bases identical to TRBD1. The V gene end was trimmed by 3 bases and the J gene end by 3 bases; junction bases not matched to a gene: 3. In germline, CDR1 is KGHSH, CDR2 LQKENI. This CDR3 spans 14 amino acids. In DNA, the CDR3 is TGTGCCAGCTCACCCGGGACAGTAACAGATACGCAGTATTTT. Protein product: CASSPGTVTDTQYF.

The chain joins TRBV30 to TRBJ2-1; the D gene is possibly TRBD2 (5 bases). The V end was cut by 3 bases, the J end by 2 bases, with 5 bases between. CDR3 length: 12 residues. Germline V gene data show CDR1 as GTSNPN and CDR2 as SVGIG (reference sequence). As DNA, the CDR3 is TGTGCCTGGAGGCGGGCCTACAATGAGCAGTTCTTC. It translates to CAWRRAYNEQFF.

The V and J genes are TRBV30 and TRBJ2-1; no clear D. Trimming took off 7 bases at V and 8 bases at J, with 15 bases between the two ends. This CDR3 contains 12 residues. Germline V gene lookup returns CDR1 GTSNPN and CDR2 SVGIG (reference sequence). DNA of the CDR3: TGTGCCTCCGGTATTAACTTTGATGAGCAGTTCTTC. Its translation is CASGINFDEQFF.

This clone was observed a single time. The J gene is TRBJ1-4, the V gene TRBV4-1; D may be TRBD1 (5 bases). Per germline, CDR1 MGHRA and CDR2 YSYEKL. The CDR3 consists of 17 residues. Trimming took 0 bases from V and 8 from J, leaving 19 bases between them. For the CDR3, the DNA is TGCGCCAGCAGCCAAGAGGGGTTAGCAGGGTATGGCGAAAAACTGTTTTTT. It codes for CASSQEGLAGYGEKLFF.

This clone has just one count. The V call is TRBV6-2 or TRBV6-3, the J call TRBJ1-5, with unresolved D. This CDR3 comprises 16 residues. Between the trimmed V and J ends, which lost 6 bases and 0 bases, there was a span of 15 bases. CDR1 is MNHEY, CDR2 SVGEGT, per germline. CDR3 in amino acids: CASSPSGRYSNQPQHF. CDR3 bases: TGTGCCAGCAGCCCTTCCGGACGGTATAGCAATCAGCCCCAGCATTTT.

The table lists this clone with a count of one. The V call is TRBV4-1, the J call TRBJ2-7; D ambiguous. The CDR3 covers 16 residues. Trimming cost V 4 bases and J 6 bases, with 22 bases left between them. Germline CDR1 is MGHRA and CDR2 is YSYEKL. The CDR3 is CASSRSGSVGSGEQYF. The CDR3 nucleotides read TGCGCCAGCAGCCGTTCTGGGTCAGTCGGAAGTGGCGAGCAGTACTTC.

This clone has more than one count but fewer than ten. This chain links TRBV6-6 with TRBJ2-5; D is unresolved. Germline V gives CDR1 MNHNY, CDR2 SVGAGI (reference sequence). CDR3 length equals 11 residues. Trimming took off 5 bases at V and 2 bases at J, with 3 bases between the two ends. CDR3 bases: TGTGCCAGCAGTCATCAAGAGACCCAGTACTTC. It encodes CASSHQETQYF.

The rearrangement uses TRBV6-2 or TRBV6-3 and TRBJ1-6; maybe TRBD1 (5 bases). The germline gives CDR1 MNHEY, CDR2 SVGEGT. V lost 2 bases to trimming and J lost 0 bases, with 11 bases between them. The CDR3 consists of 17 residues. The DNA of the CDR3 is TGTGCCAGCAGTTACCGGGACCGACGCTCCTATAATTCACCCCTCCACTTT. It encodes CASSYRDRRSYNSPLHF.

The chain uses TRBV2 and TRBJ1-1; D ambiguous. The CDR3 is 15 amino acids. Germline V lookup: CDR1 SNHLY, CDR2 FYNNEI. V lost 5 bases and J 0 bases, leaving 13 bases between the germline ends. The CDR3 protein is CASSSPAGMNTEAFF. The CDR3 nucleotides read TGTGCCAGCAGTTCCCCCGCAGGCATGAACACTGAAGCTTTCTTT.

This clone appeared once. The CDR3 reads CASSRPGTGDNEQFF. CDR3 DNA sequence: TGTGCCAGCAGCAGACCCGGGACAGGGGACAATGAGCAGTTCTTC. This chain links TRBV7-9 with TRBJ2-1, with 10 positions matching TRBD1. V lost 5 bases and J lost 5; bases outside the gene matches: 6. Germline V gene lookup returns CDR1 SEHNR and CDR2 FQNEAQ (reference sequence). The CDR3 runs to 15 residues.